The 3 T cell receptor beta chains reported below all come from one sample, sequenced in a study of shared clonotypes between healthy human individuals. Assay: immunoSEQ multiplex PCR; the TCRdb copy retains only in-frame clones and omits some. Among some 690,000 clones listed, about 92% were seen once. The sequencing sample was made of memory CD8+ T cells from PBMCs. Subset here: CD45RO+ cells pooled with CCR7-negative TemRA cells. The origin of the receptors is a man younger than 30 in good health. Some clones in this sample may be carry-over from other donors' samples.

This clone was recorded once. The rearrangement joins TRBV6-1 to TRBJ2-7; no firm D call. Germline lookup yields CDR1 MNHNS and CDR2 SASEGT. The CDR3 sequence is 12 residues long. Trimming stripped 6 bases from V and 3 bases from J, with 9 bases between. The CDR3 coding sequence is TGTGCCAGCAGAGCTGACGACTACGAGCAGTACTTC. Protein product: CASRADDYEQYF.

The chain combines TRBV4-3 with TRBJ2-3; tentatively, D is TRBD2 (6 bases). Germline values: CDR1 LGHNA, CDR2 YSLEER. V was clipped by 1 base and J by 6 bases, with 20 bases between them. The CDR3 extends over 17 amino acids. CDR3 sequence reads: CASSQGLRLGVADTQYF. In DNA, the CDR3 is TGCGCCAGCAGCCAAGGACTGAGACTAGGGGTTGCGGATACGCAGTATTTT.

V and J are TRBV27 and TRBJ2-1, with a possible D match to TRBD2 (6 bases). The CDR3 totals 14 residues. With 3 bases removed from V and 6 bases from J, the gap between germline ends came to 12 bases. Germline CDR1 and CDR2: MNHEY and SMNVEV (reference sequence). CDR3 in DNA: TGTGCCAGCAGTTTGGCGACTAGTAGCAATGAGCAGTTCTTC. It is translated as CASSLATSSNEQFF.